This T cell receptor (beta chain) stems from a study of blood T cells in healthy people across ages (dated by TCRdb to 2014 to 2015). In terms of the full investigation: In model experiments, roughly one uniquely barcoded TCR beta cDNA molecule per two T cells was captured by template switching. Using the same blood draw, the study looked at two additional independent replicas of 1 million unique cDNA reads for two donors, one aged 18 to 30 and the other aged 80 or older. Donors were grouped into four age groups: young (average approximately 16 years), middle-aged (39), aged (62) and long-lived (over 80). The study measured age-related changes in TCR beta repertoire diversity using deep sequencing normalized with unique cDNA molecular identifiers.

Broad study findings and their caveats: There was a strong correlation between observed TCR beta diversity and the percentage of naive T cells measured by flow cytometry. As age increased, observed TCR beta diversity per million T cells dropped in a roughly linear way, and a significant reduction was already evident by age about 40. Compared with the aged group, more naive CD4+ T cells, fewer expanded clones and increased TCR diversity were shown by the long-lived group, suggesting age selection. Estimates of total diversity from one million sequenced T cells were regarded as lower bounds and underestimates. Because profiling used bulk unsorted PBMCs, naive and antigen-experienced compartments could not be compared conclusively. Donor CMV infection status was unknown, potentially confounding age-related changes in expanded clonotypes.

Systemically healthy Caucasian individuals from Russia, approximately 39 in total and aged about 6 to 95 years, were included as donors. Each donor gave approximately 9.3 milliliters of peripheral blood, collected into EDTA-treated Vacutainer tubes. PBMCs were isolated by Ficoll-Paque density-gradient centrifugation, with at least 6.5 million obtained per sample. Total RNA, at least 6 micrograms per sample, was extracted from PBMCs with Trizol reagent. For every donor, an aliquot of PBMCs went through flow cytometry to measure the percentages of naive CD45RAhigh/CD27high T cells. The CDR3 numbers 16 residues from cysteine through phenylalanine. The retained sequence is limited to the CDR3, 48 bases, with the frame set at the first base. CDR1 is given as DFQATT and CDR2 as SNEGSKA, both from the germline V gene (reference sequence). V is reduced by 2 bases and J by 2 bases, leaving a spacing of 17 bases between them.

In regard to this clonotype: Its antigen has not been determined. Base qualities are missing; no much larger clone stands one base away.

The library was prepared using 5' RACE. These reads were obtained on an Illumina HiSeq 2500. A second roughly 7 to 11 cycle PCR used a sample-barcoded 5' primer and a J-beta primer mix. Each TCR beta cDNA molecule received a unique molecular identifier from a template-switch 5' adaptor carrying 12 random nucleotides. Each sample yielded at least 2.5 million CDR3-containing paired-end reads. First-strand cDNA synthesis was performed from all RNA using the Mint cDNA synthesis kit, with priming by a TRBC-specific oligonucleotide. Following uracil-DNA glycosylase treatment, a first 18-cycle PCR with universal primers M1SS and BC2_uni_R was performed on all cDNA. The original pipeline was this. For normalization, 1 million high-quality reads were randomly selected from each sample, with every read carrying a distinct molecular identifier. Reads sharing molecular identifiers were discarded rather than binned into consensus sequences. CDR3 identification, clonotype clustering and error correction used MiTCR with a Q25 quality threshold and the strictest error-elimination algorithm. A nonparametric unseen species model with Euler transformation was used to estimate lower-bound total TCR beta diversity. TCRdb ran its own pipeline on the public reads, namely fastp trimming at Q25 and MiXCR clone calling, and kept in-frame beta chains. Every CDR3 protein is listed once, alongside the most common genes and DNA of its rows. The V and J calls come from TCRdb's annotation, not from the publication. Counted in this sample were about 560,000 distinct CDR3 sequences; about 28% of them appeared once. The ten top clones hold 3.6% of the sample.

Another study also made use of these data, one on T cells of mothers and their children. From the second report: Donors were nine systemically healthy Caucasian individuals: three mothers and their six children. cDNA synthesis consumed the entire amount of extracted RNA, loaded at around 1.5 ug RNA in each 15 ul reaction. In the second PCR, sample barcodes and 2-4 random nucleotides were introduced via the M1S primer. Over 8.5 million TCR beta CDR3 reads were obtained for each mother, and some 3.1 million reads were obtained for each child. Thymic selection similarly shapes TCR recombination output in related and unrelated pairs, with minor effect from inherited differences. Normalized repertoire overlap was always slightly but never significantly higher in related than unrelated mother-child pairs. No persistent microchimeric T cell clones were found, with a detection sensitivity of approximately 100 clones per million clonotypes. Deep NGS was used in the study to compare the TCR beta repertoires of mothers and children and to look for features that separate related mother-child pairs from unrelated individuals. The mean age was 40 +/- 4 years for the mothers and roughly 10 +/- 4 years for the children. After adapters were ligated using NEBNext reagents, the libraries underwent 100+100 nt paired-end sequencing on an Illumina HiSeq 2000. Mother and child libraries were prepared a month apart and sequenced in separate runs to prevent cross-contamination. For each donor, somewhere between 500,000 and 2,000,000 distinct TCR beta clonotypes were identified. Naive TCR beta clonotypes were estimated from low-frequency clonotypes matched to each donor's FACS-determined naive share, without sorting.

The sequence came from a boy aged 2-9 years in good health. The V gene is TRBV20-1 and the J gene is TRBJ2-3; the D gene identity is not certain. The sequenced sample was blood. The CDR3 here reads CSARIRAGLYTDTQYF. Read as DNA, the sequence is TGCAGTGCTAGAATCCGGGCCGGGCTGTACACAGATACGCAGTATTTT.